This T cell receptor (beta chain) comes out of a study of T cells in Graves' hyperthyroidism and ophthalmopathy. Clinicians diagnosed patients from clinical symptoms, serum thyroxine and TRAb, thyroid ultrasound and orbital computed tomography. The source of the PBMCs was around 10 ml of fresh peripheral blood. Looked up from germline, CDR1 is MDHEN and CDR2 is SYDVKM. Between the trimmed V and J ends, which lost 2 bases and 5 bases, there was a span of 13 bases. This CDR3 has 15 amino acids. General study results and limits: In the analysis, a 13 V-J model separated ophthalmopathy from stable hyperthyroidism. Most expanded thyroid clonotypes above 0.001 recurred in blood.

Amplified TCR beta CDR3 regions came from RNA transcripts. TCR CDR3 underwent first-round RT-PCR with the HTBI primer set. MiXCR, applied by TCRdb to the multiplex PCR reads, yields one record per CDR3 protein. The table shows some 550,000 distinct CDR3 sequences, with around 20% occurring only once. This clonotype was detected ten times or more. Its specificity is unknown. The sample comprised blood. The sequence was obtained from a man aged 18 to 29 with Graves' hyperthyroidism. This rearrangement joins TRBV28 to TRBJ1-5; D not resolved. This chain's CDR3 is CASSLRDRQYQPQHF. The CDR3 DNA is TGTGCCAGCAGTTTAAGAGATCGCCAGTATCAGCCCCAGCATTTT. The full variable domain, rest sourced from reference TRBV28 and TRBJ1-5, is DVKVTQSSRYLVKRTGEKVFLECVQDMDHENMFWYRQDPGLGLRLIYFSYDVKMKEKGDIPEGYSVSREKKERFSLILESASTNQTSMYLCASSLRDRQYQPQHFGDGTRLSIL.